The clone carrying this TCR beta chain has only one observation. This entry comes from a study of blood T cell repertoires in COVID-19. Clones were sequenced by immunoSEQ multiplex PCR, and TCRdb holds only the in-frame ones, with some missing. The table has over 95,000 clones, around 84% seen once. CDR1 and CDR2 from the germline V gene are MDHEN and SYDVKM. This CDR3 contains 14 residues. V trimming: 6 bases; J trimming: 6 bases; junction bases outside the gene matches: 10. This chain joins TRBV28 and TRBJ1-2; 7 bases align to TRBD1. The TCR comes from a man aged 40-49 years with acute or convalescent COVID-19. Sequences were obtained from peripheral blood. This chain's CDR3 is CASSPTGPRDGYTF. The CDR3 nucleotides are TGTGCCAGCAGCCCGACAGGGCCAAGGGATGGCTACACCTTC.